The clone carrying this T cell receptor (beta chain) was observed a few times. The antigen remains unidentified. This sample stems from a study of response to subunit inactivated influenza vaccine. Trimming removed 5 bases from V and 4 bases from J, with 9 bases in between. Per germline, CDR1 LNHNV and CDR2 YYDKDF (reference sequence). The CDR3 is 13 amino acids. TCRdb re-derived calls from the RT-PCR reads in MiXCR, one entry per CDR3 protein. Of under 500,000 distinct CDR3 sequences in the sample, roughly 9.7% were seen once. Study-level findings and limits: Authors suggested seasonal influenza vaccinations each recruit few new T cells.

This TCR was sampled from a man aged 50-60 years who received an inactivated influenza vaccine. V is TRBV15 and J is TRBJ1-5; D perhaps matches TRBD1 (5 bases). Material: PBMCs from blood, obtained around seven weeks after vaccination. The CDR3 coding sequence is TGTGCCACCAGCGGGGGAAAGAATCAGCCCCAGCATTTT. This codes for CATSGGKNQPQHF. The full variable domain, with the rest looked up from reference TRBV15 and TRBJ1-5, is DAMVIQNPRYQVTQFGKPVTLSCSQTLNHNVMYWYQQKSSQAPKLLFHYYDKDFNNEADTPDNFQSRRPNTSFCFLDIRSPGLGDTAMYLCATSGGKNQPQHFGDGTRLSIL.